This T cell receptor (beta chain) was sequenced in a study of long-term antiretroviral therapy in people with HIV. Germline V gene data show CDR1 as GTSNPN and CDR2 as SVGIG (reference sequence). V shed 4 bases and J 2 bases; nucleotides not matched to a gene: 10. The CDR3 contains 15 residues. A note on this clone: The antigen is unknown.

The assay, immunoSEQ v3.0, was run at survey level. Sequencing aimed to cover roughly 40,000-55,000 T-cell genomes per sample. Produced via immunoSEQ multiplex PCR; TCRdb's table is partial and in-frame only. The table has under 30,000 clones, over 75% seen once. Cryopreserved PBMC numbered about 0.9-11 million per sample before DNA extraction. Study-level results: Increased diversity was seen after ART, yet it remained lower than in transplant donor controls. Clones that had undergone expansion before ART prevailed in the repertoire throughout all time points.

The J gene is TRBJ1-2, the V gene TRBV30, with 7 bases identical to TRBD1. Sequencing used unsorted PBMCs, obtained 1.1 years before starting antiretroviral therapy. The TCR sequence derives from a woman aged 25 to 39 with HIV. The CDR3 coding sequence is TGTGCCTGGAAAGAAAGGACAGGCCTAAACTATGGCTACACCTTC. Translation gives CAWKERTGLNYGYTF.